The clone carrying this T cell receptor (beta chain) was observed a handful of times. Its matching antigen is unknown. The data originate from a study of blood T cells in healthy people across ages. General study points: TCR beta diversity per million T cells fell roughly linearly with age.

Sample-barcoded 5' priming and a J-beta primer mix drove a second PCR of about 6 to 12 cycles. Each cDNA molecule was tagged by a template-switch adaptor that had 12 random nucleotides. TCRdb called the 5' RACE reads again in MiXCR, with one record for every CDR3 protein. The table includes under 850,000 distinct CDR3 sequences, roughly 34% detected once. Collection of 9 to 10 milliliters of peripheral blood was performed for each donor. The CDR3 consists of 11 residues. The V gene's germline CDR1 is SQVTM and CDR2 ANQGSEA. With 7 bases removed from V and 0 bases from J, the gap between germline ends came to 6 bases.

This rearrangement joins TRBV29-1 to TRBJ1-1; D is unclear. The sequence was collected from a man aged 18-30 years in good health. The specimen was blood. CDR3 DNA sequence: TGCAGCGGCCGGTTGAACACTGAAGCTTTCTTT. This encodes CSGRLNTEAFF.